This passage covers 31 T cell receptor beta chains from one sample sequenced in a study of blood T cell repertoires in COVID-19. Some clones are missing from TCRdb's copy, which holds only in-frame ones; the method was immunoSEQ multiplex PCR. The sample has 150,000 to 200,000 clones; roughly 80% are singletons. What was sequenced was peripheral blood. The receptors here all came from a woman aged 40-49 years with COVID-19, enrolled during active disease.

The rearrangement joins TRBV19 to TRBJ2-3; D gene unclear. Germline V gene data show CDR1 as LNHDA and CDR2 as SQIVND (reference sequence). Trimming removed 6 bases from V and 0 bases from J, with 7 bases in between. This CDR3 contains 13 residues. Here the CDR3 reads CASSLTSTDTQYF. The CDR3 bases are TGTGCCAGTAGCCTTACTAGCACAGATACGCAGTATTTT.

The V call is TRBV25-1, the J call TRBJ1-1; TRBD1 agrees at 7 bases. V gave up 5 bases and J gave up 9 bases; unmatched junction bases: 12. The germline gives CDR1 MGHDK, CDR2 SYGVNS. The CDR3 runs to 14 residues. The DNA for the CDR3 is TGTGCCAGCAGTCTGGCAGGGGGAGGAGTGAAAGCTTTCTTT. It encodes CASSLAGGGVKAFF.

The chain combines TRBV21-1 with TRBJ2-5; the table's D call, TRBD2, was not checked against the DNA. TRBV21-1 counts as a pseudogene. The CDR3 contains 15 residues. The CDR3 spells CASSKAQLSRETQYF. In DNA form, the CDR3 reads TGTGCCAGCAGCAAAGCGCAACTATCGAGAGAGACCCAGTACTTC.

This clone has ten or more counts. This chain links TRBV6-5 with TRBJ1-1; 12 bases map to TRBD1. The germline gives CDR1 MNHEY, CDR2 SVGAGI. The V segment lost 7 bases and the J segment 6 bases; nucleotides outside the gene matches: 9. This CDR3 contains 15 residues. DNA of the CDR3: TGTGCCAGCAAAAACAAGGGACAGGGGGCGGCTGAAGCTTTCTTT. It is translated as CASKNKGQGAAEAFF.

The genes are TRBV3-1 (or the pseudogene TRBV3-2) and TRBJ1-2, with D unclear. Trimming removed 1 base at V and 0 bases at J, with 9 bases between. Germline lookup yields CDR1 LGHDT and CDR2 YNNKEL (reference sequence). This CDR3 is built from 15 residues. Here the CDR3 DNA reads TGTGCCAGCAGCCAAGCAGCAGGCTCTAACTATGGCTACACCTTC. Its protein is CASSQAAGSNYGYTF.

This clone has just one count. The V call is TRBV7-9, the J call TRBJ2-5, with D possibly matching TRBD2 (6 bases). The length of the CDR3 is 16 residues. V was trimmed by 2 bases and J by 1 base, leaving 14 bases between them. Looked up from germline, CDR1 is SEHNR and CDR2 is FQNEAQ (reference sequence). The CDR3 DNA follows: TGTGCCAGCAGCTTAACACGGGACTTCCCCCAAGAGACCCAGTACTTC. Protein product: CASSLTRDFPQETQYF.

The V call is TRBV28, the J call TRBJ2-2, with 9 nucleotides matching TRBD2. Germline assignment: CDR1 MDHEN and CDR2 SYDVKM. The CDR3 runs 17 residues. With V trimmed by 6 bases and J by 5 bases, 13 bases remained unmatched. CDR3 sequence reads: CASSFNLLAGNTGELFF. CDR3 coding DNA: TGTGCCAGCAGCTTTAATCTCCTAGCGGGAAATACCGGGGAGCTGTTTTTT.

CDR3 DNA: TGTGCCAGTCTTGAAGGGAGCGGTGAGCAGTTCTTC. It encodes CASLEGSGEQFF. This chain uses TRBV6-5 with TRBJ2-1; a weak D match, TRBD2 (5 bases). Germline values: CDR1 MNHEY, CDR2 SVGAGI. The CDR3 consists of 12 residues. Trimming stripped 9 bases from V and 9 bases from J, with 15 bases between.

The chain recombines TRBV7-8 with TRBJ2-5, with D unresolved. Trimming pared 2 bases from V and 3 bases from J, leaving 10 bases between. Germline-derived CDR1 and CDR2 are SGHVS and FQNEAQ. The CDR3 is made up of 14 amino acids. CDR3 sequence reads: CASSLTGSKETQYF. In DNA form, the CDR3 reads TGTGCCAGCAGCTTAACGGGTTCAAAAGAGACCCAGTACTTC.

The rearrangement uses TRBV30 and TRBJ2-6, with D perhaps TRBD1 (6 bases). Between the trimmed V and J ends, which lost 1 base and 2 bases, there was a span of 6 bases. CDR1 and CDR2 (germline): GTSNPN, SVGIG (reference sequence). The CDR3 extends over 14 amino acids. The DNA of the CDR3 is TGTGCCTGGAGTGAGGGGGCTGGGGCCAACGTCCTGACTTTC. It yields the protein CAWSEGAGANVLTF.

The genes are TRBV21-1 and TRBJ1-2; the table's D call, TRBD1, has no DNA check behind it. TRBV21-1 is reported as a pseudogene. The CDR3 runs to 16 residues. CDR3 coding DNA: TGTGCCAGCAGCAAAATTCTGGCCCGACACCGCTATGGCTACACCTTC. Residues: CASSKILARHRYGYTF.

This CDR3 is CASSGGNQPQHF. As DNA, the CDR3 is TGTGCCAGCTCCGGGGGCAATCAGCCCCAGCATTTT. V usage is TRBV3-1 (or the pseudogene TRBV3-2) and J usage is TRBJ1-5; D remains ambiguous. CDR3 size: 12 residues. CDR1 is LGHDT and CDR2 is YNNKEL in the germline V gene (reference sequence). V lost 8 bases and J lost 2, with 7 bases in between.

The CDR3 DNA reads as TGTGCCAGCAGCTTACGGAGGGACGGTTCCACTGAAGCTTTCTTT. Its translation is CASSLRRDGSTEAFF. V gene TRBV13 combines with J gene TRBJ1-1; TRBD1 might be the D (5 bases). V was shortened by 2 bases and J by 4 bases, with 14 bases between the two germline ends. This CDR3 spans 15 amino acids. CDR1 is PRHDT, CDR2 FYEKMQ, per germline (reference sequence).

The chain combines TRBV2 with TRBJ1-2; no firm D call. Trimming removed 7 bases from V and 2 bases from J, with 14 bases in between. The germline V gene has CDR1 SNHLY and CDR2 FYNNEI. The CDR3 covers 14 residues. CDR3 sequence (DNA): TGTGCCAGCATCTTGGAGTATAACAACTATGGCTACACCTTC. It translates to CASILEYNNYGYTF.

The chain carries TRBV7-6 and TRBJ2-5; 8 bases are shared with TRBD2. The CDR3 consists of 16 residues. Trimming at V came to 3 bases and at J to 2 bases, leaving 8 bases not matched to a gene. The germline CDR1 and CDR2 sequences are SGHVS and FNYEAQ. The CDR3 DNA reads as TGTGCCAGCAGCTTCTATGGCGGGGGGCTACAAGAGACCCAGTACTTC. This encodes CASSFYGGGLQETQYF.

V gene TRBV27 combines with J gene TRBJ1-2; TRBD1 matches at 12 bases. J lost 8 bases, V lost 1 base, and 8 bases had no gene match. This CDR3 contains 16 residues. Germline V gene sequence: CDR1 MNHEY, CDR2 SMNVEV (reference sequence). Written as DNA, the CDR3 is TGTGCCAGCAGTTTATGGATGGGACAGGGGGCGGGCGGCTACACCTTC. As protein: CASSLWMGQGAGGYTF.

The chain employs TRBV25-1 and TRBJ1-4; unclear D gene. V lost 7 bases and J lost 5, with 11 bases in between. This CDR3 is 13 amino acids long. The germline V gene has CDR1 MGHDK and CDR2 SYGVNS. DNA of the CDR3: TGTGCCAGCAAGGTGCCCGGGAATGAAAAACTGTTTTTT. Protein sequence: CASKVPGNEKLFF.

The chain employs TRBV29-1 and TRBJ1-2; 8 nucleotides line up with TRBD1. Per germline, CDR1 SQVTM and CDR2 ANQGSEA. The CDR3 contains 16 residues. The V segment lost 2 bases and the J segment 5 bases; nucleotides outside the gene matches: 13. As DNA, the CDR3 is TGCAGCGTTGAATGGACAGGGAAAGGGGTAAAATATGGCTACACCTTC. Amino acid sequence: CSVEWTGKGVKYGYTF. The variable domain in full, completed from reference TRBV29-1 and TRBJ1-2, reads SAVISQKPSRDICQRGTSLTIQCQVDSQVTMMFWYRQQPGQSLTLIATANQGSEATYESGFVIDKFPISRPNLTFSTLTVSNMSPEDSSIYLCSVEWTGKGVKYGYTFGSGTRLTVV.

The V gene is TRBV21-1, the J gene TRBJ2-2; TRBD1 was called by the table and not checked on the DNA. TRBV21-1 corresponds to a pseudogene. The CDR3 is 14 amino acids. CDR3 residues: CASSKARNTGELFF. The CDR3, as DNA: TGTGCCAGCAGCAAAGCCAGGAACACCGGGGAGCTGTTTTTT.

V is TRBV4-1 and J is TRBJ1-1, with TRBD1 identical over 7 bases. Trimming removed 2 bases from V and 1 base from J; junction bases left unmatched: 4. Per the germline V gene, CDR1 is MGHRA and CDR2 is YSYEKL. The CDR3 is made up of 15 amino acids. CDR3 sequence reads: CASSQRQGGNTEAFF. The CDR3 DNA reads TGCGCCAGCAGCCAAAGACAGGGTGGGAACACTGAAGCTTTCTTT.

The chain links TRBV27 to TRBJ2-1, with D possibly being TRBD2 (6 bases). The length of the CDR3 is 17 residues. Trimming took 5 bases from V and 3 from J, leaving 20 bases between them. Germline values: CDR1 MNHEY, CDR2 SMNVEV (reference sequence). CDR3 in amino acids: CASSPRRGSGNYNEQFF. In DNA, the CDR3 is TGTGCCAGCAGTCCCCGCCGGGGGAGCGGAAACTACAATGAGCAGTTCTTC.

This clone occurred once. This rearrangement joins TRBV7-9 to TRBJ1-6, with D perhaps TRBD1 (5 bases). CDR3 size: 12 residues. Per the germline V gene, CDR1 is SEHNR and CDR2 is FQNEAQ (reference sequence). V lost 8 bases to trimming and J lost 5 bases, with 7 bases between them. CDR3 loop: CASGGNNSPLHF. For the CDR3, the DNA is TGTGCCAGCGGGGGGAATAATTCACCCCTCCACTTT.

The CDR3 loop reads CASSLSLAGTDTQYF. The CDR3 bases are TGTGCCAGCTCTTTGAGTCTGGCGGGCACAGATACGCAGTATTTT. This sequence joins TRBV27 and TRBJ2-3; D not certain. V shed 8 bases and J shed 1 base, with 16 bases lying between them. Germline CDR1 MNHEY, CDR2 SMNVEV (reference sequence). The CDR3 has 15 residues.

This chain links TRBV6-5 with TRBJ1-2; no firm D call. The CDR3 length is 12 residues. Germline V gene lookup returns CDR1 MNHEY and CDR2 SVGAGI. Trimming pared 6 bases from V and 4 bases from J, leaving 9 bases between. DNA of the CDR3: TGTGCCAGCAGGGAGGGTGGCTATGGCTACACCTTC. Translation: CASREGGYGYTF.

The genes are TRBV4-2 and TRBJ1-2; TRBD1 is a possible D gene (5 bases). Trimming left V 0 bases short and J 2 bases short, with 7 bases between. CDR1 and CDR2 (germline): LGHNA, YNFKEQ. This CDR3 region has 14 residues. The CDR3 nucleotides are TGTGCCAGCAGCCAAGAACGGGGGAACTATGGCTACACCTTC. This gives the protein CASSQERGNYGYTF.

The chain carries TRBV27 and TRBJ1-6; D is uncertain. The CDR3 is 17 residues long. CDR1 and CDR2 from the germline V gene are MNHEY and SMNVEV (reference sequence). V lost 2 bases and J lost 1, with 12 bases in between. The CDR3 DNA reads TGTGCCAGCAGTTTACTTACGGGGTTTTCCTATAATTCACCCCTCCACTTT. Its protein is CASSLLTGFSYNSPLHF.

The chain combines TRBV5-4 with TRBJ2-7; 12 bases match TRBD2. Germline V gene data show CDR1 as SGHNT and CDR2 as YYREEE (reference sequence). The CDR3 extends over 15 amino acids. The V segment lost 4 bases and the J segment 0 bases; nucleotides outside the gene matches: 2. CDR3 loop: CASSGLAGSSYEQYF. In DNA form, the CDR3 reads TGTGCCAGCAGCGGACTAGCGGGAAGCTCCTACGAGCAGTACTTC.

The chain couples TRBV6-5 to TRBJ1-6, with a possible D match to TRBD1 (6 bases). The germline V gene encodes CDR1 MNHEY and CDR2 SVGAGI. The CDR3 runs to 11 residues. V lost 10 bases, J lost 10 bases, and 11 bases lay in between. CDR3: CATGGHSPLHF. Written as DNA, the CDR3 is TGTGCCACCGGGGGGCACTCACCCCTCCACTTT.

This chain connects TRBV15 to TRBJ2-7, with 7 bases fitting TRBD1. The CDR3 sequence is 15 residues long. CDR1 and CDR2 from the germline V gene are LNHNV and YYDKDF (reference sequence). The V gene end was trimmed by 1 base and the J gene end by 4 bases; junction bases not matched to a gene: 7. CDR3 sequence: CATSRVEGARYEQYF. CDR3 DNA sequence: TGTGCCACCAGCAGAGTAGAGGGGGCGCGTTACGAGCAGTACTTC.

J is TRBJ2-1 and V is TRBV2; D is unresolved. The CDR3 loop spans 12 amino acids. Germline CDR1 reads SNHLY; CDR2 reads FYNNEI. Trimming stripped 5 bases from V and 4 bases from J, with 6 bases between. The CDR3 sequence is CASSRSYNEQFF. CDR3 in DNA: TGTGCCAGCAGTCGTAGTTACAATGAGCAGTTCTTC.

The rearrangement links TRBV12-3 or TRBV12-4 to TRBJ2-2; D is unclear. There are 13 residues in the CDR3. Trimming took off 1 base at V and 5 bases at J, with 5 bases between the two ends. CDR3 sequence (DNA): TGTGCCAGCAGTTTAGGCCTAACCGGGGAGCTGTTTTTT. It encodes CASSLGLTGELFF.